These 24 T cell receptor beta chains came from one sample sequenced in a study of blood T cell repertoires in COVID-19 (dated by TCRdb to 2020 to 2022). To prepare the library, the immunoSEQ multiplex PCR assay was applied. TCRdb mirrors the immuneACCESS table, restricted to in-frame sequences. Some clones are absent from its copies; in checked studies, under half trace to an unresolved V gene, and the reason for the others is unknown. The sample table holds 100,000 to 150,000 clones, of which about nine tenths were seen once. Clones ranked in the top ten supply 7.7% of the sample. The sample consisted of peripheral blood. These receptors originate from a human donor in a cohort sampled during active COVID-19.

The chain carries TRBV18 and TRBJ2-6; D remains unclear. Germline V lookup: CDR1 KGHSH, CDR2 LQKENI. The CDR3 is 15 residues long. V lost 3 bases and J lost 0, with 6 bases in between. CDR3 protein: CASSPSRSGANVLTF. CDR3 coding DNA: TGTGCCAGCTCACCGTCTCGCTCTGGGGCCAACGTCCTGACTTTC.

V gene TRBV7-9 combines with J gene TRBJ1-1, with 12 bases matching TRBD1. This CDR3 contains 17 residues. With 1 base clipped from V and 3 bases from J, the junction kept 6 bases outside the gene matches. Germline loops: CDR1 SEHNR, CDR2 FQNEAQ (reference sequence). This CDR3 reads CASSLGSGTGGYTEAFF. DNA of the CDR3: TGTGCCAGCAGCTTAGGGTCCGGGACAGGGGGCTACACTGAAGCTTTCTTT. The entire variable domain, with the rest obtained from reference TRBV7-9 and TRBJ1-1, is as follows: DTGVSQNPRHKITKRGQNVTFRCDPISEHNRLYWYRQTLGQGPEFLTYFQNEAQLEKSRLLSDRFSAERPKGSFSTLEIQRTEQGDSAMYLCASSLGSGTGGYTEAFFGQGTRLTVV.

The chain has TRBV27 and TRBJ1-2; the match to TRBD1 covers 9 bases. Germline CDR1 and CDR2: MNHEY and SMNVEV (reference sequence). V lost 2 bases, J lost 6 bases, and 10 bases stayed unmatched. The CDR3 extends over 16 amino acids. DNA of the CDR3: TGTGCCAGCAGTTTACAACCCCGGACAGGGGTTGATGGCTACACCTTC. This codes for CASSLQPRTGVDGYTF.

This clone showed up just a few times. The rearrangement uses TRBV2 and TRBJ1-3; a weak D match, TRBD1 (6 bases). The germline CDR1 and CDR2 sequences are SNHLY and FYNNEI. Trimming shortened V by 4 bases and J by 1 base, and 8 bases separated the two germline ends. CDR3 length: 14 residues. In DNA form, the CDR3 reads TGTGCCAGCAGTGGAACAGGGTCTGGAAACACCATATATTTT. The encoded protein is CASSGTGSGNTIYF. The full variable domain, rest sourced from reference TRBV2 and TRBJ1-3, is EPEVTQTPSHQVTQMGQEVILRCVPISNHLYFYWYRQILGQKVEFLVSFYNNEISEKSEIFDDQFSVERPDGSNFTLKIRSTKLEDSAMYFCASSGTGSGNTIYFGEGSWLTVV.

This chain links TRBV29-1 with TRBJ2-2; 14 nucleotides align to TRBD2. Trimming took 8 bases from V and 3 from J; bases not matched to a gene: 11. Germline lookup yields CDR1 SQVTM and CDR2 ANQGSEA. This CDR3 has 17 residues. The CDR3 region has the DNA TGCAGCCCTCTTTTGGGACTAGCGGGAGCGGACACCGGGGAGCTGTTTTTT. Amino acids: CSPLLGLAGADTGELFF.

The chain links TRBV7-3 to TRBJ2-1; 12 bases are shared with TRBD2. The germline V gene has CDR1 SGHTA and CDR2 FQGTGA. V lost 0 bases, J lost 7 bases, and 7 bases stayed unmatched. The CDR3 spans 17 residues. The CDR3 sequence: CASSLTDLAGGRNEQFF. Here the CDR3 DNA reads TGTGCCAGCAGCTTAACGGACCTAGCGGGGGGGCGGAATGAGCAGTTCTTC.

This clone was observed a single time. This sequence joins TRBV10-3 and TRBJ2-3, with TRBD2 matching over 12 bases. From germline, CDR1 is ENHRY and CDR2 SYGVKD. This CDR3 has 15 amino acids. The V gene end was trimmed by 4 bases and the J gene end by 6 bases; junction bases not matched to a gene: 5. CDR3 in amino acids: CAISGTSGAPDTQYF. In DNA form, the CDR3 reads TGTGCCATCAGTGGGACTAGCGGGGCCCCCGATACGCAGTATTTT.

The V call is TRBV25-1, the J call TRBJ2-1, with 10 positions matching TRBD2. Per the germline V gene, CDR1 is MGHDK and CDR2 is SYGVNS. J was trimmed by 4 bases and V by 5 bases; bases with no gene match: 11. This CDR3 has 17 amino acids. The chain's CDR3 is CASSPLRTSGTYNEQFF. In nucleotides, the CDR3 is TGTGCCAGCAGTCCTCTCCGGACTAGCGGAACTTACAATGAGCAGTTCTTC. The full variable domain, in which reference TRBV25-1 and TRBJ2-1 provide the parts outside the CDR3, is EADIYQTPRYLVIGTGKKITLECSQTMGHDKMYWYQQDPGMELHLIHYSYGVNSTEKGDLSSESTVSRIRTEHFPLTLESARPSHTSQYLCASSPLRTSGTYNEQFFGPGTRLTVL.

The chain couples TRBV27 to TRBJ1-1, with 7 bases fitting TRBD1. J was trimmed by 8 bases and V by 6 bases; bases with no gene match: 9. The CDR3 is made up of 13 amino acids. CDR1 and CDR2 (germline): MNHEY, SMNVEV (reference sequence). CDR3 coding DNA: TGTGCCAGCAGCCCGAACAGGGGCCTAGAAGCTTTCTTT. This translates into CASSPNRGLEAFF.

V gene TRBV19 combines with J gene TRBJ1-2; 7 positions agree with TRBD1. J was trimmed by 0 bases and V by 6 bases; bases with no gene match: 7. Per the germline V gene, CDR1 is LNHDA and CDR2 is SQIVND (reference sequence). This CDR3 contains 15 residues. This CDR3 reads CASSPDRTTNYGYTF. In DNA, the CDR3 is TGTGCCAGTAGCCCGGACAGGACCACTAACTATGGCTACACCTTC.

The chain combines TRBV2 with TRBJ2-3, with a possible D match to TRBD2 (6 bases). Looked up from germline, CDR1 is SNHLY and CDR2 is FYNNEI. V dropped 6 bases and J dropped 0 bases, with 16 bases sitting between them. CDR3 length: 16 residues. CDR3 residues: CASSRTITYSTDTQYF. The CDR3 DNA follows: TGTGCCAGCAGCCGGACTATCACTTATAGCACAGATACGCAGTATTTT.

This rearrangement joins TRBV11-2 to TRBJ1-2; no reliable D call. The germline V and J ends were trimmed by 1 base and 13 bases, with 10 bases remaining between them. The CDR3 is 11 residues long. Germline V CDR1 and CDR2: SGHAT, FQNNGV. CDR3 loop: CASSLVVQPTF. As DNA, the CDR3 is TGTGCCAGCAGCTTAGTCGTACAGCCCACCTTC. Complete variable domain (other parts from reference TRBV11-2 and TRBJ1-2): EAGVAQSPRYKIIEKRQSVAFWCNPISGHATLYWYQQILGQGPKLLIQFQNNGVVDDSQLPKDRFSAERLKGVDSTLKIQPAKLEDSAVYLCASSLVVQPTFGSGTRLTVV.

CDR3 in amino acids: CASQGGKGYTF. The CDR3 bases are TGTGCCAGCCAGGGGGGCAAAGGCTACACCTTC. J is TRBJ1-2 and V is TRBV6-5, with 7 bases lining up with TRBD1. The CDR3 consists of 11 residues. V was clipped by 8 bases and J by 8 bases; unmatched bases: 5. The germline V gene encodes CDR1 MNHEY and CDR2 SVGAGI.

This clone has just one count. This sequence joins TRBV19 and TRBJ2-7; weak D call: TRBD1 (5 bases). The CDR3 totals 15 residues. V lost 5 bases and J lost 3, with 17 bases in between. CDR1 and CDR2 (germline): LNHDA, SQIVND (reference sequence). The CDR3 DNA reads TGTGCCAGTAGTCAGCAGGGTAACGTACTCTACGAGCAGTACTTC. Its translation is CASSQQGNVLYEQYF.

J is TRBJ2-7 and V is TRBV6-5; TRBD1 matches 8 bases. The germline V gene has CDR1 MNHEY and CDR2 SVGAGI. V trimming: 6 bases; J trimming: 5 bases; junction bases outside the gene matches: 6. CDR3 length: 13 amino acids. CDR3 bases: TGTGCCAGCAGGGACAGGGTGATCCACGAGCAGTACTTC. Translation gives CASRDRVIHEQYF.

The genes are TRBV18 and TRBJ2-2; 9 bases line up with TRBD2. Trimming cost V 5 bases and J 2 bases; bases outside gene matches: 6. This CDR3 spans 16 amino acids. Germline assignment: CDR1 KGHSH and CDR2 LQKENI. The DNA of the CDR3 is TGTGCCAGCTCATTCACTAGCGGGCGCAACACCGGGGAGCTGTTTTTT. It encodes CASSFTSGRNTGELFF.

This chain joins TRBV11-2 and TRBJ2-2, with no clear D. Germline loops: CDR1 SGHAT, CDR2 FQNNGV. Deletions cut 1 base from V and 3 bases from J, with 6 bases between. The CDR3 runs 14 residues. The CDR3 spells CASSLGSYTGELFF. The CDR3 bases are TGTGCCAGCAGCTTAGGCAGTTACACCGGGGAGCTGTTTTTT.

V usage is TRBV2 and J usage is TRBJ2-7; 10 bases align to TRBD2. The CDR3 sequence is 17 residues long. Losses at the gene ends were 3 bases for V and 4 bases for J; bases not matched to a gene: 12. Germline CDR1 and CDR2: SNHLY and FYNNEI. The CDR3 DNA sequence: TGTGCCAGCAGTGATGAGTCAGGACTAGCGGAAATTTACGAGCAGTACTTC. Its translation: CASSDESGLAEIYEQYF.

The chain recombines TRBV7-3 with TRBJ2-3; D might be TRBD2 (6 bases). The CDR3 spans 15 residues. V lost 4 bases to trimming and J lost 1 base, with 12 bases between them. The germline V gene encodes CDR1 SGHTA and CDR2 FQGTGA. This CDR3 reads CASSSRLAGTDTQYF. DNA of the CDR3: TGTGCCAGCAGCTCCCGATTAGCGGGCACAGATACGCAGTATTTT.

This clone was counted once. The rearrangement uses TRBV5-1 and TRBJ1-1; possible D gene TRBD1, 5 bases. The germline V and J ends were trimmed by 5 bases and 3 bases, with 32 bases remaining between them. The germline gives CDR1 SGHRS, CDR2 YFSETQ. This CDR3 has 20 residues. CDR3 sequence reads: CASRLAARGFGQGIDTEAFF. In DNA form, the CDR3 reads TGCGCCAGCAGGCTCGCAGCAAGAGGCTTTGGGCAGGGAATTGACACTGAAGCTTTCTTT.

The chain recombines TRBV7-8 with TRBJ2-7, with D possibly being TRBD2 (6 bases). Deletions cut 5 bases from V and 6 bases from J, with 11 bases between. This CDR3 spans 12 amino acids. Germline V lookup: CDR1 SGHVS, CDR2 FQNEAQ. CDR3 protein: CASSPQEGEQYF. The CDR3 DNA reads TGTGCCAGCAGCCCCCAGGAGGGCGAGCAGTACTTC.

CDR3 in amino acids: CSVGAGGHEKLFF. In DNA, the CDR3 is TGCAGCGTTGGGGCGGGGGGCCATGAAAAACTGTTTTTT. The rearrangement uses TRBV29-1 and TRBJ1-4; a weak D match, TRBD1 (6 bases). This CDR3 spans 13 amino acids. Between the trimmed V and J ends, which lost 4 bases and 6 bases, there was a span of 12 bases. CDR1 SQVTM and CDR2 ANQGSEA come from the germline V gene.

For the CDR3, the DNA is TGTGCCAGTAGTTCTCTCCTCGGGACAGGTGACTCTGGGGCCAACGTCCTGACTTTC. It specifies CASSSLLGTGDSGANVLTF. The chain couples TRBV19 to TRBJ2-6; TRBD1 agrees at 8 bases. The CDR3 spans 19 residues. Germline V lookup: CDR1 LNHDA, CDR2 SQIVND (reference sequence). V was clipped by 5 bases and J by 0 bases; unmatched bases: 12.

The V and J genes are TRBV19 and TRBJ2-7; 11 bases align to TRBD2. CDR3 length: 14 amino acids. Germline CDR1 and CDR2: LNHDA and SQIVND (reference sequence). Germline trimming cut 7 bases from V and 3 bases from J; bases unmatched to any gene: 5. CDR3 nucleotides: TGTGCCAGTAAAGGGCTAGCGGGAGGCTACGAGCAGTACTTC. Translation gives CASKGLAGGYEQYF.